This T cell receptor (beta chain) appears in the sequencing data of a study of blood T cell repertoires in COVID-19. Study information: Specimens from acute and convalescent COVID-19 originated in the United States, Italy and Spain. T cells, B-cell-depleted T cells, or PBMCs supplied cDNA or gDNA.

The CDR3 extends over 14 amino acids. The V gene's germline CDR1 is SGHAT and CDR2 FQNNGV. The germline V and J ends were trimmed by 1 base and 9 bases, with 13 bases remaining between them. Per the study methods: Reference gene primers were amplified, and this amplification served to estimate nucleated cell counts. Profiling relied on immunoSEQ multiplex PCR, and the TCRdb table lists in-frame clones only, not all of them. V and J calls and clone size are given by that table; D and trimming were obtained from the DNA. This repertoire shows 300,000 to 400,000 clones, roughly 90% found once; its top ten account for 3% to 4%.

V is TRBV11-2 and J is TRBJ2-1; a weak D match, TRBD2 (6 bases). The sequence was obtained from a woman between 45 and 65 years old with active or convalescent COVID-19. Sequencing was done on a sample of peripheral blood. CDR3 bases: TGTGCCAGCAGCTTAGGCGGGGTGCTTGGTGAGCAGTTCTTC. Its translation is CASSLGGVLGEQFF.